One T cell receptor beta chain is described in this entry. Per the authors' pipeline: Amplified reference gene primers provided the basis for estimating nucleated cell counts. Using immunoSEQ multiplex PCR, the repertoire was profiled, and TCRdb retains in-frame clones only, with some absent. The V and J calls and clone size were taken over from that table, and D and trimming were inferred from the DNA. The repertoire includes about 53,000 clones, nearly 90% of them detected once, and roughly 5.3% sits in the top ten. The data originate from a study of blood T cell repertoires in COVID-19. Study-wide background: Acute and convalescent COVID-19 specimens originated in the United States, Italy and Spain. Sources were T cells, B-cell-depleted T cells, or PBMCs; the material itself was cDNA or gDNA.

V was trimmed by 1 base and J by 8 bases, leaving 5 bases between them. This CDR3 comprises 11 residues. CDR1 is MDHEN and CDR2 is SYDVKM in the germline V gene. The sequencing input was peripheral blood. This receptor was taken from a man in his sixties with active COVID-19. The chain employs TRBV28 and TRBJ1-2; no clear D. This CDR3 reads CASSLYTGYTF. The CDR3 DNA sequence: TGTGCCAGCAGTTTATACACCGGCTACACCTTC.